This TCR beta chain was observed in a study of T cells in Graves' hyperthyroidism and ophthalmopathy. Amplification targeted TCR beta CDR3 regions from RNA transcripts. A first-round RT-PCR of the TCR CDR3 used the HTBI primer set. In TCRdb, the multiplex PCR reads were re-called with MiXCR into one record per CDR3 protein. The sample holds some 420,000 distinct CDR3 sequences, roughly an eighth seen once. In the case of this clonotype: Antigen unknown.

Study-wide points: Model-based prediction identified ophthalmopathy a median around 6.7 months prior to its onset. Researchers found most expanded thyroid clonotypes above 0.001 in blood as well. Ophthalmopathy was distinguished from stable hyperthyroidism by 13 V-J signatures.

Germline assignment: CDR1 SGHVS and CDR2 FQNEAQ. Trimming left V 4 bases short and J 3 bases short, with 19 bases between. The CDR3 consists of 17 residues. Lactation, pregnancy, other autoimmune disease or uncontrolled infection excluded patients. This clonotype was obtained from a woman between 18 and 29 years old with Graves' hyperthyroidism. Sequencing input: blood. V gene TRBV7-8 combines with J gene TRBJ1-5; a possible D gene is TRBD1 (5 bases). DNA for the CDR3: TGTGCCAGCAGCTCCCGGGGAAGGGGATCGATCAATCAGCCCCAGCATTTT. It is translated as CASSSRGRGSINQPQHF.